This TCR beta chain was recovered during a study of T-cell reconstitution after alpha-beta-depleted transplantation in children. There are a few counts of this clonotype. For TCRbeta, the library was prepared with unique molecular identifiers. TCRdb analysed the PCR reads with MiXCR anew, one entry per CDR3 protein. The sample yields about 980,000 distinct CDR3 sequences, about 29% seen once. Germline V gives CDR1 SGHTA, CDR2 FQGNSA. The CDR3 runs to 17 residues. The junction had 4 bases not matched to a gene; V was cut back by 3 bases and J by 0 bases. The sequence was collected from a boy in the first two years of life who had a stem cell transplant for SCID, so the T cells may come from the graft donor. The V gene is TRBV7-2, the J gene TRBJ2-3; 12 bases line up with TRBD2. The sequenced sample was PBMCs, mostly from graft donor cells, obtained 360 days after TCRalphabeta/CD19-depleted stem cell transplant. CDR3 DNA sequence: TGTGCCAGCAGCTTCCCTAGCGGGGGGGTTAGCACAGATACGCAGTATTTT. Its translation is CASSFPSGGVSTDTQYF. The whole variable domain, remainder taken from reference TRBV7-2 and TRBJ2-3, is GAGVSQSPSNKVTEKGKDVELRCDPISGHTALYWYRQSLGQGLEFLIYFQGNSAPDKSGLPSDRFSAERTGGSVSTLTIQRTQQEDSAVYLCASSFPSGGVSTDTQYFGPGTRLTVL.